Listed below are T cell receptor beta chains from one sample, sequenced in a study of OX40 agonist ivuxolimab in advanced cancers. Produced via immunoSEQ multiplex PCR; TCRdb's table is partial and in-frame only. The sample holds more than 45,000 clones, about 88% seen once. The sample was CD4+ or CD8+ T cells sorted from blood, taken in a trial of the OX40 agonist ivuxolimab. The receptors were gathered from an adult with an advanced solid tumor such as melanoma, head and neck, liver or kidney cancer. The CDR3 runs from the conserved cysteine through the conserved F or W. Each record gives: CDR3 length, V gene, clone size, J gene, D gene, CDR3 DNA, CDR3 protein. A D gene is named only where the DNA matches it firmly. Not all rows give a size; the values are once, few, many and, for expanded clones, a class.

>13|TRBV10-1|NA|TRBJ2-2|NA
TGCGCCAGCAGTGAGTCGAATGGCGGGGAGCTGTTTTTT
CASSESNGGELFF
>15|TRBV27|NA|TRBJ2-3|NA
TGTGCCAGCAGTCCGCCGGGACCGGTCACAGATACGCAGTATTTT
CASSPPGPVTDTQYF
>12|TRBV11-3|once|TRBJ2-2|NA
TGTGCCAGCGGACAGACCACCGGGGAGCTGTTTTTT
CASGQTTGELFF
>15|TRBV9|NA|TRBJ2-5|TRBD2
TGTGCCAGCAGCGTAGGCGGTGGGGAGGGAGAGACCCAGTACTTC
CASSVGGGEGETQYF
>11|TRBV28|NA|TRBJ2-7|NA
TGTGCCAGCAGTGTAACCCGCGAGCAGTACTTC
CASSVTREQYF
>15|TRBV28|NA|TRBJ2-3|TRBD2
TGTGCCAGCAGCTATCTCGCGGGAGGGGCAGATACGCAGTATTTT
CASSYLAGGADTQYF
>16|TRBV15|NA|TRBJ2-1|TRBD2
TGTGCCACCAGCAGAGGAGGGACTAGCGGGGTCAATGAGCAGTTCTTC
CATSRGGTSGVNEQFF
>15|TRBV18|NA|TRBJ2-1|NA
TGTGCCAGCTCACCGTCTATTGCCGGCGCAAATGAGCAGTTCTTC
CASSPSIAGANEQFF
>17|TRBV11-2|few|TRBJ2-5|TRBD2
TGTGCCAGCAGCCCTGGACTAGCGGGAGCTGGACTGGAGACCCAGTACTTC
CASSPGLAGAGLETQYF
>14|TRBV7-3|NA|TRBJ2-1|NA
TGTGCCAGCAGCCCCCATTGGGCAAACAATGAGCAGTTCTTC
CASSPHWANNEQFF